These 5 T cell receptor beta chains came from one sample sequenced in a study of T cell repertoires in cytomegalovirus infection. No antigen is known for these receptors. MiXCR was run by TCRdb on the reads, yielding one entry per CDR3 protein. The sample lists some 57,000 distinct CDR3 sequences, 25% to 40% occurring once. The sample comprised PBMCs, sequenced either directly or after in vitro stimulation (not recorded which). The receptors derive from a human donor in good health (CMV status not recorded). Some clones in this sample may be carry-over from other donors' samples.

The chain recombines TRBV6-1 with TRBJ2-6; D gene ambiguous. The germline gives CDR1 MNHNS, CDR2 SASEGT. The CDR3 is 17 amino acids. V lost 10 bases and J 0 bases, leaving 19 bases between the germline ends. CDR3 nucleotides: TGTGCCACCCGGTTAGGGCTCTACCACTCTGGGGCCAACGTCCTGACTTTC. It yields the protein CATRLGLYHSGANVLTF.

The table lists this clonotype with many counts. CDR3 DNA sequence: TGTGCCAGCAGCATCGGACAGAACACTGAAGCTTTCTTT. Protein product: CASSIGQNTEAFF. The chain joins TRBV5-4 to TRBJ1-1, with D perhaps matching TRBD1 (5 bases). The CDR3 runs 13 residues. Germline CDR1 is SGHNT and CDR2 is YYREEE (reference sequence). The ends were cut back, 4 bases at V and 1 base at J, with 8 bases in the middle.

This clonotype was seen at least ten times. This chain connects TRBV7-8 to TRBJ2-7, with D hard to call. Germline lookup yields CDR1 SGHVS and CDR2 FQNEAQ. CDR3 size: 15 residues. Trimming removed 3 bases at V and 8 bases at J, with 20 bases between. In DNA, the CDR3 is TGTGCCAGCAGCTTTGACTGGACGGAGCTAGTCAAGCAGTACTTC. As protein: CASSFDWTELVKQYF. Looking up the rest from reference TRBV7-8 and TRBJ2-7 gives the full variable domain: GAGVSQSPRYKVAKRGQDVALRCDPISGHVSLFWYQQALGQGPEFLTYFQNEAQLDKSGLPSDRFFAERPEGSVSTLKIQRTQQEDSAVYLCASSFDWTELVKQYFGPGTRLTVT.

The chain recombines TRBV7-8 with TRBJ2-3; 7 bases line up with TRBD2. V shed 5 bases, J shed 2 bases, and the junction held 4 bases outside the gene matches. In germline, CDR1 is SGHVS, CDR2 FQNEAQ. The length of the CDR3 is 14 residues. Written as DNA, the CDR3 is TGTGCCAGCAGCCCGGGACTAATCACAGATACGCAGTATTTT. It encodes CASSPGLITDTQYF.

There are a few counts of this clonotype. The chain employs TRBV28 and TRBJ2-1; 7 bases are a match to TRBD1. V was pared by 5 bases and J by 4 bases, with 5 bases of the junction left unmatched. Germline V gene data show CDR1 as MDHEN and CDR2 as SYDVKM. The CDR3 contains 14 residues. The CDR3 loop reads CASSPMGQYNEQFF. As DNA, the CDR3 is TGTGCCAGCAGTCCGATGGGACAGTACAATGAGCAGTTCTTC.